The rows below give T cell receptor beta chains drawn from one sample of a study of T cell repertoires in cytomegalovirus infection. TCRdb reprocessed the reads with MiXCR, giving one entry per CDR3 protein. The sample includes 100,000 to 150,000 distinct CDR3 sequences, over 30% of them seen just once. These receptors have no known antigen. Sequenced here: CD8+ T cells from cultured PBMCs, sampled from culture after CMV antigen stimulation. The receptors here all came from a human donor in good health (CMV status not recorded). Some clones in this sample may be carry-over from other donors' samples. The CDR3 runs from the conserved cysteine through the conserved F or W. Each record gives: D gene, J gene, V gene, clone size, CDR3 DNA, CDR3 protein. D genes are given only for firm matches. Some rows mark clone size as missing; the rest say once, few, many or name a class of expanded clone.

d_call: NA
j_call: TRBJ2-7
v_call: TRBV7-2
clone_size: NA
cdr3_nt: TGTGCCAGCAGTCCCGCGTCTCCCTACGAGCAGTACTTC
cdr3_aa: CASSPASPYEQYF

d_call: NA
j_call: TRBJ2-2
v_call: TRBV6-2/TRBV6-3
clone_size: many
cdr3_nt: TGTGCCAGCAGTTACACCGGTTACACCGGGGAGCTGTTTTTT
cdr3_aa: CASSYTGYTGELFF

d_call: TRBD1
j_call: TRBJ2-7
v_call: TRBV6-1
clone_size: many
cdr3_nt: TGTGCCAGTCAATACGAGGGACAGGGGCCGGGAGAGCAGTACTTC
cdr3_aa: CASQYEGQGPGEQYF

d_call: NA
j_call: TRBJ2-7
v_call: TRBV9
clone_size: few
cdr3_nt: TGTGCCAGCAGCGGGGGGAGGAGTACCTACGAGCAGTACTTC
cdr3_aa: CASSGGRSTYEQYF

d_call: NA
j_call: TRBJ1-3
v_call: TRBV7-2
clone_size: many
cdr3_nt: TGTGCCAGCAGCCCAAGTCTCGGGGCTGGAAACACCATATATTTT
cdr3_aa: CASSPSLGAGNTIYF

d_call: NA
j_call: TRBJ1-4
v_call: TRBV7-9
clone_size: NA
cdr3_nt: TGTGCCAGCAGCCCCGGTGGGGGCTCGGAAAAACTGTTTTTT
cdr3_aa: CASSPGGGSEKLFF

d_call: NA
j_call: TRBJ2-5
v_call: TRBV7-2
clone_size: many
cdr3_nt: TGTGCCAGCAGCTTAGCGCCCGACCGGGACGCTAGGTCGGAGACCCAGTACTTC
cdr3_aa: CASSLAPDRDARSETQYF

d_call: TRBD2
j_call: TRBJ2-1
v_call: TRBV4-2
clone_size: few
cdr3_nt: TGTGCCAGCAGCCAAGACCCCCTACTAGCGGGGGGGTACAATGAGCAGTTCTTC
cdr3_aa: CASSQDPLLAGGYNEQFF

d_call: TRBD2
j_call: TRBJ2-7
v_call: TRBV6-2/TRBV6-3
clone_size: many
cdr3_nt: TGTGCCAGCAGTTACTTAGGACTAGCGGGGGACCCGAGGAACGAGCAGTACTTC
cdr3_aa: CASSYLGLAGDPRNEQYF

d_call: TRBD1
j_call: TRBJ2-1
v_call: TRBV7-7
clone_size: NA
cdr3_nt: TGTGCTAGCAGCCCTGGGACAGGGGGTGACTTTAAGCAGTTCTTC
cdr3_aa: CASSPGTGGDFKQFF

d_call: NA
j_call: TRBJ1-1
v_call: TRBV18
clone_size: NA
cdr3_nt: TGTGCCAGCGAAGATGGGGACACTGAAGCTTTCTTT
cdr3_aa: CASEDGDTEAFF

d_call: TRBD1
j_call: TRBJ1-2
v_call: TRBV27
clone_size: once
cdr3_nt: TGTGCCAGCAGAATACAGGGGGCGAGCTATGGCTACACCTTC
cdr3_aa: CASRIQGASYGYTF

d_call: NA
j_call: TRBJ2-2
v_call: TRBV7-9
clone_size: NA
cdr3_nt: TGTGCCAGCAGCCCCGGGTGGACGAACACCGGGGAGCTGTTTTTT
cdr3_aa: CASSPGWTNTGELFF